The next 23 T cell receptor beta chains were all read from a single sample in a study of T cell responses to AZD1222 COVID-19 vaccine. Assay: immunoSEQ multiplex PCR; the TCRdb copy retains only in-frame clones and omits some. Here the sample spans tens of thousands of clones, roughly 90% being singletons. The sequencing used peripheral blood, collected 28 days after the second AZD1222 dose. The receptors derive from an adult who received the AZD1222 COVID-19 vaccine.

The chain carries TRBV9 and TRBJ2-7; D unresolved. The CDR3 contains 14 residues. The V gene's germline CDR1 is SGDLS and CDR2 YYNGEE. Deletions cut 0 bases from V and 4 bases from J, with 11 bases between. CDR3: CASSVGSVAYEQYF. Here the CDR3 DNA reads TGTGCCAGCAGCGTAGGAAGCGTGGCTTACGAGCAGTACTTC.

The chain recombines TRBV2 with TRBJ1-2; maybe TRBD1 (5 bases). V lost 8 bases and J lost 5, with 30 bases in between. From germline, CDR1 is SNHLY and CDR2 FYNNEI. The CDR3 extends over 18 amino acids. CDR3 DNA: TGTGCCAGCCGTAGCCAGGGAGGCAGGGCCCGGGAGGGGTATGGCTACACCTTC. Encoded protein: CASRSQGGRAREGYGYTF.

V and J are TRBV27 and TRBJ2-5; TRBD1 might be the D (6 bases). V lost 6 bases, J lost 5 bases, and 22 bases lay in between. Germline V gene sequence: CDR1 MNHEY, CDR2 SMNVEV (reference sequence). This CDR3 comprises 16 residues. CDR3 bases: TGTGCCAGCAGCACCTTATCCAGGGGCGCCTGGGAGACCCAGTACTTC. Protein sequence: CASSTLSRGAWETQYF.

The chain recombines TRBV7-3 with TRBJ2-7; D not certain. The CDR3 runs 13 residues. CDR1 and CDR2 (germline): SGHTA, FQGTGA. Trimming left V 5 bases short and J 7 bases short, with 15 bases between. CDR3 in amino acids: CASSTQEVGEQYF. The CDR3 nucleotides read TGTGCCAGCAGCACACAAGAGGTGGGGGAGCAGTACTTC.

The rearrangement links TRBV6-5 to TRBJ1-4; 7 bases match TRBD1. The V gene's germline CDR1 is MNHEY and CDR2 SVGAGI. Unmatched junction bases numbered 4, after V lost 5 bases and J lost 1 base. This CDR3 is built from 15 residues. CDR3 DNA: TGTGCCAGCAGTCGTGGACAGGAAACTAATGAAAAACTGTTTTTT. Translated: CASSRGQETNEKLFF.

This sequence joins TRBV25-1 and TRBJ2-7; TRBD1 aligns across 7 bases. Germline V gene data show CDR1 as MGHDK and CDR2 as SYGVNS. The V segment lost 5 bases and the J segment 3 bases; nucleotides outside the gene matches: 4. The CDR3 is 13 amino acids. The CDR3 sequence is CASSPSGGYEQYF. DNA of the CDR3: TGTGCCAGCAGTCCCTCAGGGGGCTACGAGCAGTACTTC.

Here the CDR3 reads CASSIGAGEAFF. Written as DNA, the CDR3 is TGTGCCAGTAGTATAGGTGCAGGTGAAGCTTTCTTT. This sequence joins TRBV19 and TRBJ1-1; no reliable D call. V lost 1 base and J lost 7, with 7 bases in between. CDR1 LNHDA and CDR2 SQIVND come from the germline V gene (reference sequence). This CDR3 has 12 amino acids. The variable domain in full, with the rest retrieved from reference TRBV19 and TRBJ1-1, is DGGITQSPKYLFRKEGQNVTLSCEQNLNHDAMYWYRQDPGQGLRLIYYSQIVNDFQKGDIAEGYSVSREKKESFPLTVTSAQKNPTAFYLCASSIGAGEAFFGQGTRLTVV.

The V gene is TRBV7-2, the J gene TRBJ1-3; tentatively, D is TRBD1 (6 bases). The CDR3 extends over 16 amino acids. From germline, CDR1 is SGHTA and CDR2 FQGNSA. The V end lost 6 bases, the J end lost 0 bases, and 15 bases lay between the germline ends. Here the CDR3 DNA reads TGTGCCAGCAGGGGAGGGGGACCCAGCTCTGGAAACACCATATATTTT. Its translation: CASRGGGPSSGNTIYF.

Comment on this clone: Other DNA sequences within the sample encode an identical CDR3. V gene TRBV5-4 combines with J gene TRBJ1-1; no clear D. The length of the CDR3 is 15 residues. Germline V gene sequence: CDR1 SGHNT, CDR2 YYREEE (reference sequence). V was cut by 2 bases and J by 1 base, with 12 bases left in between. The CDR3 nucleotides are TGTGCCAGCAGCTTTCCGTCTGGAACGAACACTGAAGCTTTCTTT. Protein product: CASSFPSGTNTEAFF.

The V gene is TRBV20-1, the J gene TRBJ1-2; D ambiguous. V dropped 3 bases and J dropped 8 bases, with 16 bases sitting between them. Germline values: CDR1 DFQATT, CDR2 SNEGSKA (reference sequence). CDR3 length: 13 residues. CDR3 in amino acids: CSASNTPLGGYTF. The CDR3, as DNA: TGCAGTGCTAGTAATACTCCGCTCGGCGGCTACACCTTC.

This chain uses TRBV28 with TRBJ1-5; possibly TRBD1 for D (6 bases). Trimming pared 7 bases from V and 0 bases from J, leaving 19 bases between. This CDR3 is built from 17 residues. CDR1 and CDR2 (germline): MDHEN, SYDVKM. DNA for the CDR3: TGTGCCAGCAACAAGAGGGGGGACGGCTTTAGCAATCAGCCCCAGCATTTT. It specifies CASNKRGDGFSNQPQHF. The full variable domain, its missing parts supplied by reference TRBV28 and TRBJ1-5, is DVKVTQSSRYLVKRTGEKVFLECVQDMDHENMFWYRQDPGLGLRLIYFSYDVKMKEKGDIPEGYSVSREKKERFSLILESASTNQTSMYLCASNKRGDGFSNQPQHFGDGTRLSIL.

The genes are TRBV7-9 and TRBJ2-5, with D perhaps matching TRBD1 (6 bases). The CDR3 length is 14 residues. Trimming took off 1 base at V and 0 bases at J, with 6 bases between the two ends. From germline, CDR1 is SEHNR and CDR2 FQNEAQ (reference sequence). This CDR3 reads CASSLDRDQETQYF. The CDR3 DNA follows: TGTGCCAGCAGCTTAGACAGGGACCAAGAGACCCAGTACTTC.

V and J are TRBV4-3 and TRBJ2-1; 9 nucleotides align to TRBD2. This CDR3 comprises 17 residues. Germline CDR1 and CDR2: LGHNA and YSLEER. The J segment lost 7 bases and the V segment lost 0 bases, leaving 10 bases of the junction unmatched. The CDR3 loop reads CASSQEWGGGAKNEQFF. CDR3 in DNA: TGCGCCAGCAGCCAAGAATGGGGCGGGGGGGCCAAGAATGAGCAGTTCTTC.

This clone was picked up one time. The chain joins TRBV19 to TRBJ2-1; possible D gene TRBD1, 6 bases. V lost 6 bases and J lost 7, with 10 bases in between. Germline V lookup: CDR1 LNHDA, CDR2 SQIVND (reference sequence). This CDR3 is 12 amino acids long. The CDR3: CASRGATNEQFF. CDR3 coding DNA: TGTGCCAGTAGGGGGGCAACAAATGAGCAGTTCTTC.

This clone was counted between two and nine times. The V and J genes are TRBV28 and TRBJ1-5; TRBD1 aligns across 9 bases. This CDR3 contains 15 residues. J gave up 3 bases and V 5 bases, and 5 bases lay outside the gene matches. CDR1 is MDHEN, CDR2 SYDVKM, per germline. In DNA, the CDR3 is TGTGCCAGCAGTCGGGACAGGGCCTTCAATCAGCCCCAGCATTTT. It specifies CASSRDRAFNQPQHF.

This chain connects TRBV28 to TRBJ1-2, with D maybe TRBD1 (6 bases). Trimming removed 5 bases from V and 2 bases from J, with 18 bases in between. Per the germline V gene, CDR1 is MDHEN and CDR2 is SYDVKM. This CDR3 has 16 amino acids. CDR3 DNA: TGTGCCAGCAGTGCTGTTCGGACAGTATTAAACTATGGCTACACCTTC. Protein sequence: CASSAVRTVLNYGYTF.

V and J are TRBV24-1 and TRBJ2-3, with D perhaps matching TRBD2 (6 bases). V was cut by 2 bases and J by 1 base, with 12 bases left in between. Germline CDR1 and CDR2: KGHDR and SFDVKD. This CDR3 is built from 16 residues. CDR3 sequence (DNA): TGTGCCACCAGTGATTCACCGGGACTCGGCACAGATACGCAGTATTTT. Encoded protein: CATSDSPGLGTDTQYF.

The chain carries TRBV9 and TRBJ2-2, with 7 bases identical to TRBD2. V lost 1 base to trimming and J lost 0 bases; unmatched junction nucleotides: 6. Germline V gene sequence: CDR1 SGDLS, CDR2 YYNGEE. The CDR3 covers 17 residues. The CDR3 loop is CASSVSSGVANTGELFF. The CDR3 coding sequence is TGTGCCAGCAGCGTATCCAGCGGGGTCGCGAACACCGGGGAGCTGTTTTTT. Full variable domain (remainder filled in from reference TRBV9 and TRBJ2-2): DSGVTQTPKHLITATGQRVTLRCSPRSGDLSVYWYQQSLDQGLQFLIQYYNGEERAKGNILERFSAQQFPDLHSELNLSSLELGDSALYFCASSVSSGVANTGELFFGEGSRLTVL.

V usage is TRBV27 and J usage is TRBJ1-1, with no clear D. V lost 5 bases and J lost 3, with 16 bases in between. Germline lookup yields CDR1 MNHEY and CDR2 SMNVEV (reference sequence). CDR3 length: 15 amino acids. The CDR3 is CASSNGRRGYTEAFF. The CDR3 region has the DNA TGTGCCAGCAGTAACGGACGTCGAGGCTACACTGAAGCTTTCTTT.

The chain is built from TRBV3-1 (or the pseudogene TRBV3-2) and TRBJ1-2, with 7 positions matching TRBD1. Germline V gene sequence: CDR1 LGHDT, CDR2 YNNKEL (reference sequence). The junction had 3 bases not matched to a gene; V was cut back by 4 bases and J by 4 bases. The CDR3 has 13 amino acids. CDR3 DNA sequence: TGTGCCAGCAGCCCCACAGGGGTCTATGGCTACACCTTC. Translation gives CASSPTGVYGYTF.

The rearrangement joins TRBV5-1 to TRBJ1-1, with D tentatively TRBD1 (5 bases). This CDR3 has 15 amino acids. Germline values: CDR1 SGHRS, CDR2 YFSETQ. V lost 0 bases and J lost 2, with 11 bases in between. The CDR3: CASSLVGGGNTEAFF. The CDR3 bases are TGCGCCAGCAGCTTGGTTGGGGGAGGTAACACTGAAGCTTTCTTT.

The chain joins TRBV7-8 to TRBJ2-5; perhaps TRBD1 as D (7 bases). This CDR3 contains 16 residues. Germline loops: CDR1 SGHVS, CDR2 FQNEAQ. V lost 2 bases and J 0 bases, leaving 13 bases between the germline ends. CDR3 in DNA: TGTGCCAGCAGCTTAATGCAGGGGGGATACCAAGAGACCCAGTACTTC. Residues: CASSLMQGGYQETQYF. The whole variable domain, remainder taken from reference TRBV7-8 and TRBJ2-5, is GAGVSQSPRYKVAKRGQDVALRCDPISGHVSLFWYQQALGQGPEFLTYFQNEAQLDKSGLPSDRFFAERPEGSVSTLKIQRTQQEDSAVYLCASSLMQGGYQETQYFGPGTRLLVL.

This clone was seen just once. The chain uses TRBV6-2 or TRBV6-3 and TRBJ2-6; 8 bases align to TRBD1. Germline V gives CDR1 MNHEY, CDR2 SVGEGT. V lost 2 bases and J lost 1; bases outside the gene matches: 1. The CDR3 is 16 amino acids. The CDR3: CASSYRTGSGANVLTF. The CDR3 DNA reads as TGTGCCAGCAGTTACCGGACAGGGTCTGGGGCCAACGTCCTGACTTTC.